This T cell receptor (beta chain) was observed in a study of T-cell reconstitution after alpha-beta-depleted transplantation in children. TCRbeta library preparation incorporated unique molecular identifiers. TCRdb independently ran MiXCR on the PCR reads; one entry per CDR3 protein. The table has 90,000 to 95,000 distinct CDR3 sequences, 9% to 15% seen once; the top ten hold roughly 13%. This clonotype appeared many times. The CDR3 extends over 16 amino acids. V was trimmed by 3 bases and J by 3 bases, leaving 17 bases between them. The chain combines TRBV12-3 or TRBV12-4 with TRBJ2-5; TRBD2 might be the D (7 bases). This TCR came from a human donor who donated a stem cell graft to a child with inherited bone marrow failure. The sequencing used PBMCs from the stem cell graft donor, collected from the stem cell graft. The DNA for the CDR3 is TGTGCCAGCAGTTTGGGGGGGGGGCGGGGAGAAGAGACCCAGTACTTC. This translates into CASSLGGGRGEETQYF.